This paragraph covers one T cell receptor (beta chain) sequence. Its antigen is undetermined. Germline V gives CDR1 SNHLY, CDR2 FYNNEI. This CDR3 has 13 residues. V was clipped by 3 bases and J by 3 bases, with 6 bases between them. The sample comes from a study of T cell responses to AZD1222 COVID-19 vaccine. General study findings and limits: In a largely white British group with more females than males, clonal diversity was possibly underestimated. Spike-specific TCR breadth and depth were elevated following two AZD1222 doses. Nearly half of the spike-specific TCRs reportedly recognize variant regions that carry no mutations.

Pooled in the analysis were second doses at about 4 or about 12 weeks. Using immunoSEQ multiplex PCR, the repertoire was profiled, and TCRdb retains in-frame clones only, with some absent. The sample has over 110,000 clones; 92% are singletons. The sequence was obtained from an adult who received the AZD1222 COVID-19 vaccine. The rearrangement uses TRBV2 and TRBJ1-3, with unresolved D. The sample consisted of peripheral blood, taken 28 days after the second AZD1222 dose. The CDR3 sequence is CASSETFGNTIYF. CDR3 coding DNA: TGTGCCAGCAGTGAGACTTTTGGAAACACCATATATTTT.